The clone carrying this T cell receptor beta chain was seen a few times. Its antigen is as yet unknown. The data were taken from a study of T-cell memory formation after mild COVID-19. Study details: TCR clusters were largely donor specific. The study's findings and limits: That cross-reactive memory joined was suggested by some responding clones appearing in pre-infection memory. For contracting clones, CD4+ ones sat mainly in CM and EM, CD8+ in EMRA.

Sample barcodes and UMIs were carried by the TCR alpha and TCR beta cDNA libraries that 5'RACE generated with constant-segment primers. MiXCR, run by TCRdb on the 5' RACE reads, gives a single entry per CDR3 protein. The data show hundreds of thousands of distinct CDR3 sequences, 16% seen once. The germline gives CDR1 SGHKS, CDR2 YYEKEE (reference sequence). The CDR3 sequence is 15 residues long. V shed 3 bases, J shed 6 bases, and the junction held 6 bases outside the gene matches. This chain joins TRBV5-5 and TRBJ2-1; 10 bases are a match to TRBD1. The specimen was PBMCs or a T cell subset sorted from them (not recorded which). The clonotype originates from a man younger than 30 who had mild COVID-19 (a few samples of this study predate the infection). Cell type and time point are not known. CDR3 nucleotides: TGTGCCAGCAGCTGGGGGACAGGGGAGGGCAATGAGCAGTTCTTC. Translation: CASSWGTGEGNEQFF.